The 25 T cell receptor beta chains presented below share a single source sample, sequenced in a study of T cell repertoires in cytomegalovirus infection. TCRdb recomputed calls from the reads with MiXCR, one row per CDR3 protein. This repertoire shows a few hundred thousand distinct CDR3 sequences, approximately 25% found once; its top ten account for roughly 13%. The specimen was PBMCs. Every receptor here comes from a human donor in good health (CMV status not recorded). Some clones in this sample may be carry-over from other donors' samples.

The chain employs TRBV19 and TRBJ1-5; 10 nucleotides align to TRBD1. The germline CDR1 and CDR2 sequences are LNHDA and SQIVND (reference sequence). J was trimmed by 4 bases and V by 5 bases; bases with no gene match: 8. The CDR3 runs to 16 residues. DNA of the CDR3: TGTGCCAGTAGTCCCCGACAGGGGGCTGGGAATCAGCCCCAGCATTTT. This translates into CASSPRQGAGNQPQHF.

The CDR3 sequence: CASSLQHLNTGELFF. The CDR3 nucleotides read TGCGCCAGCAGCTTGCAACATCTGAACACCGGGGAGCTGTTTTTT. V is TRBV5-1 and J is TRBJ2-2; D remains ambiguous. The germline V gene has CDR1 SGHRS and CDR2 YFSETQ. The CDR3 sequence is 15 residues long. The V end was cut by 1 base, the J end by 1 base, with 8 bases between.

This chain uses TRBV19 with TRBJ2-1; the match to TRBD2 covers 14 bases. V lost 9 bases and J lost 5; bases outside the gene matches: 9. The CDR3 runs to 16 residues. Germline CDR1 reads LNHDA; CDR2 reads SQIVND (reference sequence). The CDR3 nucleotides are TGTGCCAGCCGACTAGCGGGGGGGGGTAGGCACAATGAGCAGTTCTTC. This gives the protein CASRLAGGGRHNEQFF.

V gene TRBV29-1 combines with J gene TRBJ2-2, with TRBD1 matching over 11 bases. Trimming removed 7 bases from V and 6 bases from J; junction bases left unmatched: 7. Per germline, CDR1 SQVTM and CDR2 ANQGSEA. The CDR3 sequence is 14 residues long. CDR3 protein: CSGGGTGGPGELFF. The CDR3 coding sequence is TGCAGCGGTGGAGGGACAGGGGGGCCCGGGGAGCTGTTTTTT.

This rearrangement joins TRBV20-1 to TRBJ1-1; tentative D call: TRBD1 (5 bases). Germline V CDR1 and CDR2: DFQATT, SNEGSKA (reference sequence). With 3 bases removed from V and 7 bases from J, the gap between germline ends came to 18 bases. The CDR3 runs 14 residues. The CDR3 coding sequence is TGCAGTGCTAGCCCGGCAGAGGGGAATATTGAAGCTTTCTTT. This sequence encodes CSASPAEGNIEAFF.

This clonotype was found a few times. The chain employs TRBV9 and TRBJ2-1, with TRBD2 as a possible D gene (5 bases). From germline, CDR1 is SGDLS and CDR2 YYNGEE. The CDR3 length is 20 residues. V shed 3 bases and J shed 3 bases, with 28 bases lying between them. CDR3 in amino acids: CASSGLDAGAPLGFYNEQFF. The CDR3 DNA follows: TGTGCCAGCAGCGGCCTGGACGCGGGTGCTCCACTCGGGTTCTACAATGAGCAGTTCTTC.

The CDR3 loop is CASSRPLAGPVSSYNEQFF. CDR3 sequence (DNA): TGTGCCAGCAGTCGACCCCTAGCGGGACCCGTGAGCTCCTACAATGAGCAGTTCTTC. V and J are TRBV7-2 and TRBJ2-1; 9 bases agree with TRBD2. CDR1 is SGHTA and CDR2 is FQGNSA in the germline V gene. V was pared by 6 bases and J by 0 bases, with 15 bases of the junction left unmatched. This CDR3 has 19 residues.

Note on this clonotype: A read error may be the cause here, since a much bigger clone is one base away. The missing conserved phenylalanine or tryptophan at the end of this CDR3 makes a read error likely. It is unclear where the CDR3 begins or ends on the DNA, so no DNA is shown, and the CDR3 is as TCRdb lists it. CDR3 amino acids: CASSLRTLGTGLEFL. The chain recombines TRBV7-8 with TRBJ2-1; the table's D call, TRBD1, was not checked against the DNA. Germline assignment: CDR1 SGHVS and CDR2 FQNEAQ. Including both end residues, the CDR3 is 15 amino acids long.

This clonotype was seen more than once but under ten times. This chain joins TRBV6-6 and TRBJ1-2; no clear D. The germline V and J ends were trimmed by 4 bases and 3 bases, with 12 bases remaining between them. The germline CDR1 and CDR2 sequences are MNHNY and SVGAGI (reference sequence). The CDR3 spans 14 residues. CDR3 bases: TGTGCCAGCAGTTCAGGAAGCTTCGACTATGGCTACACCTTC. This gives the protein CASSSGSFDYGYTF.

The chain uses TRBV6-2 or TRBV6-3 and TRBJ1-5; D may be TRBD1 (6 bases). Trimming stripped 6 bases from V and 4 bases from J, with 10 bases between. Per the germline V gene, CDR1 is MNHEY and CDR2 is SVGEGT. The CDR3 runs 13 residues. In nucleotides, the CDR3 is TGTGCCAGCAGCCGACAGGAGAATCAGCCCCAGCATTTT. It is translated as CASSRQENQPQHF.

This clonotype has at least ten counts. This chain connects TRBV7-8 to TRBJ1-2, with D possibly TRBD1 on 5 matching bases. V was shortened by 4 bases and J by 4 bases, with 16 bases between the two germline ends. Germline CDR1 and CDR2: SGHVS and FQNEAQ. The CDR3 is made up of 15 amino acids. The CDR3: CASSSGSGGGYGYTF. CDR3 nucleotides: TGTGCCAGCAGCTCAGGGTCGGGCGGAGGCTATGGCTACACCTTC.

This clonotype has at least ten counts. The chain joins TRBV7-2 to TRBJ1-2; D is perhaps TRBD1 (6 bases). The V gene's germline CDR1 is SGHTA and CDR2 FQGNSA. The CDR3 loop spans 15 amino acids. Trimming removed 5 bases from V and 6 bases from J, with 19 bases in between. CDR3 coding DNA: TGTGCCAGCAGCGCCGATTCGGGGGGCGGAGATGGCTACACCTTC. Its protein product is CASSADSGGGDGYTF.

Here the CDR3 reads CSVVYGRVDTQYF. The CDR3 region has the DNA TGCAGCGTTGTGTACGGGAGGGTAGATACGCAGTATTTT. V is TRBV29-1 and J is TRBJ2-3, with 8 bases matching TRBD2. Losses at the gene ends were 4 bases for V and 5 bases for J; bases not matched to a gene: 5. CDR1 is SQVTM and CDR2 is ANQGSEA in the germline V gene. There are 13 residues in the CDR3.

The rearrangement joins TRBV12-3 or TRBV12-4 to TRBJ2-3; 7 bases match TRBD1. V gave up 8 bases and J gave up 0 bases; unmatched junction bases: 5. The CDR3 loop spans 14 amino acids. CDR3 sequence reads: CASLRDSSTDTQYF. DNA of the CDR3: TGTGCCAGCCTCCGGGACAGTAGCACAGATACGCAGTATTTT.

A single count supports this clonotype. The chain is built from TRBV19 and TRBJ2-7; possibly TRBD1 for D (6 bases). With 5 bases removed from V and 3 bases from J, the gap between germline ends came to 14 bases. Germline V CDR1 and CDR2: LNHDA, SQIVND (reference sequence). CDR3 size: 14 residues. In DNA, the CDR3 is TGTGCCAGTAGTTTTACAGGGAATCTCTACGAGCAGTACTTC. Protein: CASSFTGNLYEQYF.

This clonotype was counted between two and nine times. A single base separates this from a much larger clone, so it may be a read error. The chain joins TRBV11-2 to TRBJ1-2, with D maybe TRBD1 (5 bases). Trimming shortened V by 4 bases and J by 2 bases, and 8 bases separated the two germline ends. The germline gives CDR1 SGHAT, CDR2 FQNNGV. This CDR3 has 13 residues. The CDR3 DNA sequence: TGTGCCAGCAGCTCCCGACAGAACTATGGCTACACCTTC. It is translated as CASSSRQNYGYTF.

V is TRBV7-6 and J is TRBJ1-2; D is undetermined. Trimming pared 5 bases from V and 8 bases from J, leaving 24 bases between. Germline values: CDR1 SGHVS, CDR2 FNYEAQ. The CDR3 totals 16 residues. The CDR3 DNA is TGTGCCAGCAGCGAGGTCCCCGAGTGGGAGGTGGTGGGCTACACCTTC. This gives the protein CASSEVPEWEVVGYTF.

This sequence joins TRBV3-1 and TRBJ1-5; D remains unclear. The V end was cut by 1 base, the J end by 4 bases, with 8 bases between. The CDR3 length is 14 residues. CDR1 LGHDT and CDR2 YNNKEL come from the germline V gene (reference sequence). The CDR3 loop is CASSQGHRNQPQHF. The CDR3 bases are TGTGCCAGCAGCCAAGGGCACCGGAATCAGCCCCAGCATTTT.

This clonotype was seen only a few times. V usage is TRBV6-5 and J usage is TRBJ2-4; tentatively, D is TRBD1 (5 bases). The V gene's germline CDR1 is MNHEY and CDR2 SVGAGI. This CDR3 region has 16 residues. The V gene lost 4 bases and the J gene lost 0 bases, with 13 bases spanning the gap. CDR3 protein: CASSSDRPSAKNIQYF. The CDR3 region has the DNA TGTGCCAGCAGTTCCGACAGACCGTCAGCCAAAAACATTCAGTACTTC.

The sample holds many counts of this clonotype. The chain is built from TRBV7-2 and TRBJ2-3; TRBD2 matches 8 bases. Germline V gene lookup returns CDR1 SGHTA and CDR2 FQGNSA. This CDR3 has 15 residues. J was trimmed by 2 bases and V by 5 bases; bases with no gene match: 6. The CDR3 loop is CASSPGGGHTDTQYF. For the CDR3, the DNA is TGTGCCAGCAGCCCCGGGGGGGGACACACAGATACGCAGTATTTT.

This sequence joins TRBV5-1 and TRBJ2-3; 8 bases are a match to TRBD2. Germline V CDR1 and CDR2: SGHRS, YFSETQ. After removal of 2 bases from V and 5 bases from J, the junction contained 4 bases not matched to a gene. CDR3 length equals 14 residues. This CDR3 is CASSLREGGDTQYF. The CDR3 DNA reads TGCGCCAGCAGCTTACGGGAGGGCGGAGATACGCAGTATTTT.

The chain uses TRBV20-1 and TRBJ1-4; D is unresolved. The CDR3 sequence is 11 residues long. V was clipped by 3 bases and J by 6 bases, with 5 bases between them. Per germline, CDR1 DFQATT and CDR2 SNEGSKA (reference sequence). Here the CDR3 reads CSARLYEKLFF. CDR3 bases: TGCAGTGCTAGGCTATATGAAAAACTGTTTTTT.

Only a few counts were recorded for this clonotype. The chain employs TRBV11-2 and TRBJ2-1; TRBD2 matches 13 bases. V was clipped by 3 bases and J by 8 bases; unmatched bases: 13. This CDR3 region has 18 residues. CDR1 and CDR2 (germline): SGHAT, FQNNGV. CDR3 protein: CASSLGGPGLAGLDEQFF. In DNA form, the CDR3 reads TGTGCCAGCAGCTTGGGTGGACCGGGACTAGCGGGATTAGATGAGCAGTTCTTC.

A few counts support this clonotype. The chain links TRBV5-6 to TRBJ2-7; unclear D gene. Germline lookup yields CDR1 SGHDT and CDR2 YYEEEE. The CDR3 is made up of 17 amino acids. Trimming stripped 3 bases from V and 4 bases from J, with 23 bases between. CDR3 residues: CASSSLTVRLAGYEQYF. CDR3 bases: TGTGCCAGCAGCTCGCTTACCGTCCGGCTGGCAGGTTACGAGCAGTACTTC.

V is TRBV12-5 and J is TRBJ2-2, with D perhaps being TRBD1 or TRBD2 (5 bases each). Trimming took off 4 bases at V and 4 bases at J, with 10 bases between the two ends. Germline V gives CDR1 LGHNT, CDR2 FRNRAP. CDR3 length: 14 residues. For the CDR3, the DNA is TGTGCTAGTGGTTGGATGGGACCCACCGGGGAGCTGTTTTTT. This sequence encodes CASGWMGPTGELFF.